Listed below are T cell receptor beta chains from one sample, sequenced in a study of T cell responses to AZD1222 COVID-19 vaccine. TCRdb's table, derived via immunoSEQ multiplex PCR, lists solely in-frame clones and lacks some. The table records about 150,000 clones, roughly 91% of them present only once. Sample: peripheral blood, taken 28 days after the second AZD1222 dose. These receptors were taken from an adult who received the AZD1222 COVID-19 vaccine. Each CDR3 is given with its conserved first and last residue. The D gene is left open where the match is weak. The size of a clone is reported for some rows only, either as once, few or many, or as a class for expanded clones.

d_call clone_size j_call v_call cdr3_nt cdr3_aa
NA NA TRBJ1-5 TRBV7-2 TGTGCCAGCAGCCTCCACCCGGGAATAGCTTATCAGCCCCAGCATTTT CASSLHPGIAYQPQHF
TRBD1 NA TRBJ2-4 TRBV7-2 TGTGCCAGCAGTACTAAGTCAGGGGGCATGGGCATTCAGTACTTC CASSTKSGGMGIQYF
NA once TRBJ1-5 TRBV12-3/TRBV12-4 TGTGCCAGCAGTTGGGGAGTGAAGCCCCAGCATTTT CASSWGVKPQHF
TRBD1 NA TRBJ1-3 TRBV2 TGTGCCAGCAGGGCGACAGGGCGCGCTGGAAACACCATATATTTT CASRATGRAGNTIYF
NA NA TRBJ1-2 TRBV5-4 TGTGCCAGCAGTTTTGCTCGTGAGGGGCTTGGAAGTGAGGGCTACACCTTC CASSFAREGLGSEGYTF
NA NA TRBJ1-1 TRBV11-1 TGTGCCAGCAGCCCCACATGGAACACTGAAGCTTTCTTT CASSPTWNTEAFF
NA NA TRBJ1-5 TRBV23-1 TGCGCCAGCAGTCAATCCCTAGGGACGGAAGCTAATCAGCCCCAGCATTTT CASSQSLGTEANQPQHF
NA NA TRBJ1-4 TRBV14 TGTGCCAGCAGCCAATGGCGGGGTGGTAATGAAAAACTGTTTTTT CASSQWRGGNEKLFF
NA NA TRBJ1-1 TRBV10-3 TGTGCCATCAGTGGTGGGTGGGACACTGAAGCTTTCTTT CAISGGWDTEAFF
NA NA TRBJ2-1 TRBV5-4 TGTGCCAGCAGCTTAGGGTCCTACTACAATGAGCAGTTCTTC CASSLGSYYNEQFF
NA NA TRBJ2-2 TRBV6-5 TGTGCCAGCAGTTACGGGGGCAACACCGGGGAGCTGTTTTTT CASSYGGNTGELFF
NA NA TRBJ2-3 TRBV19 TGTGCCAGTAGTATAGATCTCCCCAGGGCGACGCAAACGATCACAGATACGCAGTATTTT CASSIDLPRATQTITDTQYF
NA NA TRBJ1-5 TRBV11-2 TGTGCCAGCAGCTTAGGGCGAGGGGACAATAATCAGCCCCAGCATTTT CASSLGRGDNNQPQHF
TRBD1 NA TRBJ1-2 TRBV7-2 TGTGCCAGCAGCTCACAGGGGAGCAATGGCTACACCTTC CASSSQGSNGYTF
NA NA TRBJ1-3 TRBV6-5 TGTGCCAGCAGCCGACTAGGGGGGGCTGGAAACACCATATATTTT CASSRLGGAGNTIYF
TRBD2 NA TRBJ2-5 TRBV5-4 TGTGCCAGCAGCTTTACCCTAGCGGGGGAAAAAGAGACCCAGTACTTC CASSFTLAGEKETQYF
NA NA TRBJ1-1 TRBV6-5 TGTGCCAGCAGGGGGTCCCGGATGAACACTGAAGCTTTCTTT CASRGSRMNTEAFF
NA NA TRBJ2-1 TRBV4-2 TGTGCCAGCAGCCAAGTAGGCGGGCGGGGTGCGTACAATGAGCAGTTCTTC CASSQVGGRGAYNEQFF
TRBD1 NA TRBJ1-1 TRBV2 TGTGCCAGCAGGGGACAGCCGAACACTGAAGCTTTCTTT CASRGQPNTEAFF
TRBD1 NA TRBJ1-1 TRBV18 TGTGCCAGCTCACCTTTCACAGGGGGAACAAACACTGAAGCTTTCTTT CASSPFTGGTNTEAFF
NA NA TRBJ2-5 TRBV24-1 TGTGCCACCAGTGATGTACAGGGTTCCCAAGAGACCCAGTACTTC CATSDVQGSQETQYF
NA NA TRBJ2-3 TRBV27 TGTGCCAGCAGTTTAAAGGGCACAGATACGCAGTATTTT CASSLKGTDTQYF
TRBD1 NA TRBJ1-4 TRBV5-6 TGTGCCAGCAGCTTGACAGGGGGAAAACTGTTTTTT CASSLTGGKLFF
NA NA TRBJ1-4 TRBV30 TGTGCCTGGGCGAGAGGGGGGCGAGATGAAAAACTGTTTTTT CAWARGGRDEKLFF
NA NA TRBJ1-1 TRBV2 TGTGCCAGCAGGAACAGGATCGCTGAAGCTTTCTTT CASRNRIAEAFF
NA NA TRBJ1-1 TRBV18 TGTGCCAGCTCACAAACAGGGACCACTGAAGCTTTCTTT CASSQTGTTEAFF
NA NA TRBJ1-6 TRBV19 TGTGCCAGTAGTATTGGATATAATAATTCACCCCTCCACTTT CASSIGYNNSPLHF
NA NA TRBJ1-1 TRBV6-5 TGTGCCAGCAGTTACTGGGGAAGGGGAAACACTGAAGCTTTCTTT CASSYWGRGNTEAFF
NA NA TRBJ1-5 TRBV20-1 TGCAGTGCTAGTAGAGACGGTAATCAGCCCCAGCATTTT CSASRDGNQPQHF
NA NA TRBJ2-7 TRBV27 TGTGCCAGCAGTTTGATCCCCTCATACGAGCAGTACTTC CASSLIPSYEQYF
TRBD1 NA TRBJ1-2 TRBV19 TGTGCCACGAACCGGGACAGGGGACATGGCTACACCTTC CATNRDRGHGYTF
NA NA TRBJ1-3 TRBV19 TGTGCCAGTAGTATAGATCCGGACAGTGGAAACACCATATATTTT CASSIDPDSGNTIYF
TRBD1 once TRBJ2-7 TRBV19 TGTGCCAGTAGTATTGGGACAGGGACCTACGAGCAGTACTTC CASSIGTGTYEQYF
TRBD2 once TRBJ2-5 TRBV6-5 TGTGCCAGCACCGGGACTAGTGGGCTCGGCGGGACCCAGTACTTC CASTGTSGLGGTQYF
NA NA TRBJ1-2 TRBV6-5 TGTGCCAGCAGGGGCTCGCGGGGAGGGTTTGGCTACACCTTC CASRGSRGGFGYTF
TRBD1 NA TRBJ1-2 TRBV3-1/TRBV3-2 TGTGCCAGCAGTGTGGGACAGGGCCCTCACTATGGCTACACCTTC CASSVGQGPHYGYTF
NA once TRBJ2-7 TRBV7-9 TGTGCCAGCAGCTTAGGGGGTCACGAGCAGTACTTC CASSLGGHEQYF
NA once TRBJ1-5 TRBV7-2 TGTGCCAGCAGCTCTCGGGGTTATAATCAGCCCCAGCATTTT CASSSRGYNQPQHF
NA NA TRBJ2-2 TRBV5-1 TGCGCCAGCAGCTTGGAGGGGCAGGGTGACGGGGAGCTGTTTTTT CASSLEGQGDGELFF
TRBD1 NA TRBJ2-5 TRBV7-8 TGTGCCAGCAGAAAAGACAGGGGGCGAGAGACCCAGTACTTC CASRKDRGRETQYF
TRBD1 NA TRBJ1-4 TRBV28 TGTGCCAGCAGTTTGAACAGGGGTGAAAAACTGTTTTTT CASSLNRGEKLFF
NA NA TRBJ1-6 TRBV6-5 TGTGCCAGCAGTTACTCGGATATTGGGAATTCACCCCTCCACTTT CASSYSDIGNSPLHF
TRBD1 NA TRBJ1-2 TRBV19 TGTGCCAGTACCCTGGGGGACAGAGCTAACTATGGCTACACCTTC CASTLGDRANYGYTF
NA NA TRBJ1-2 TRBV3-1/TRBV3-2 TGTGCCAGCAGCCAAGACCCTGGGGGGGCGAACGGCTACACCTTC CASSQDPGGANGYTF
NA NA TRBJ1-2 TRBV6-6 TGTGCCAGCAGCCCATCAGACACCCCCTATGGCTACACCTTC CASSPSDTPYGYTF
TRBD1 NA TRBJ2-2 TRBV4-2 TGTGCCAGCAGCCAAGAGCTAGACAGGGAGTGGACCGGGGAGCTGTTTTTT CASSQELDREWTGELFF
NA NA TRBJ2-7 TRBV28 TGTGCCAGCAGCCACGGTTACGACGGAATAAGCTCCTACGAGCAGTACTTC CASSHGYDGISSYEQYF
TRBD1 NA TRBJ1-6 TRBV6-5 TGTGCCAGCACCAAAGACAGGGAGTACTCACCCCTCCACTTT CASTKDREYSPLHF
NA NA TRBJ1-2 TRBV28 TGTGCCAGCGAAGTCCCAGGCAGATATGGCTACACCTTC CASEVPGRYGYTF
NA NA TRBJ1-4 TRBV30 TGTGCCTGGAGTAAACGCGGTAATGAAAAACTGTTTTTT CAWSKRGNEKLFF
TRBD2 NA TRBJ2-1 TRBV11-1 TGTGCCAGCAGCCCACTAAATAAAGGGACTAGCAATGAGCAGTTCTTC CASSPLNKGTSNEQFF
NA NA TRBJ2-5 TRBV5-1 TGCGCCAGCAGCTTGGGGAATAAAGAGACCCAGTACTTC CASSLGNKETQYF
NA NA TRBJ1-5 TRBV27 TGTGCCAGCAGTTCCGAAGGGGGCAATCAGCCCCAGCATTTT CASSSEGGNQPQHF
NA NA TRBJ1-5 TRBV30 TGTGCCTGGAGTGCCTACGCAAGGGAGCCCCAGCATTTT CAWSAYAREPQHF
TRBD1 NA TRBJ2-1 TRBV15 TGTGCCACCAGCAGGAACAGGGGTGGGAATGAGCAGTTCTTC CATSRNRGGNEQFF
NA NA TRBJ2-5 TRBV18 TGTGCCAGCTCACCAGATGGTCAGGACCTACAAGAGACCCAGTACTTC CASSPDGQDLQETQYF
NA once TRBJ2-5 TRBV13 TGTGCCAGCAGCTTGGGGGCAGGACTGGCAGAGACCCAGTACTTC CASSLGAGLAETQYF
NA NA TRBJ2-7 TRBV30 TGTGCCTGGAGCTATAACTCCTACGAGCAGTACTTC CAWSYNSYEQYF
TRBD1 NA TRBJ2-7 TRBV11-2 TGTGCCAGCAGCACGTTTCGGGACAGAGGCTACGAGCAGTACTTC CASSTFRDRGYEQYF
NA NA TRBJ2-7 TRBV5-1 TGCGCCAGCAGCACCCGAGCCCATAGGACGACGGGCGAGCAGTACTTC CASSTRAHRTTGEQYF